This TCR beta chain was obtained from a study of CD8 T cells in ankylosing spondylitis. Library preparation for TCR beta used quantitative 5'-RACE with molecular barcodes. TCRdb re-analysed the 5' RACE reads in MiXCR, keeping a single row per CDR3 protein. The sample lists roughly 130,000 distinct CDR3 sequences; more than 7% were seen once. This clonotype has at least ten counts. Its matching antigen is unknown. Study-wide points: Seemingly characteristic of ankylosing spondylitis blood was a TCR beta motif consisting of under 10 highly homologous variants. Relatively scarce in peripheral blood, disease-linked clones were CD8+. From matched ankylosing spondylitis synovial fluid, disease-linked clones were reportedly recovered at significantly enriched levels.

The CDR3 spans 13 residues. Germline V lookup: CDR1 SGHTA, CDR2 FQGTGA. The V gene lost 5 bases and the J gene lost 5 bases, with 12 bases spanning the gap. Sequenced: synovial fluid, either unsorted or a sorted T cell fraction (not recorded which). This TCR was sampled from a male donor with ankylosing spondylitis. The rearrangement uses TRBV7-3 and TRBJ2-5; D ambiguous. The CDR3: CASSPGVGETQYF. The CDR3 DNA is TGTGCCAGCAGCCCGGGCGTTGGGGAGACCCAGTACTTC.